The 14 T cell receptor beta chains presented below share a single source sample, sequenced in a study of blood T cell repertoires in COVID-19. Assay used: immunoSEQ multiplex PCR; TCRdb lists only in-frame clones, some missing. This table has some 350,000 clones, about 87% appearing once. Material: peripheral blood. The receptors originated from a woman aged 45-65 years with COVID-19, enrolled during active disease.

The chain combines TRBV18 with TRBJ1-3; 8 bases match TRBD1. CDR3 length: 14 amino acids. Trimming took 6 bases from V and 2 from J; bases not matched to a gene: 3. Germline V gene data show CDR1 as KGHSH and CDR2 as LQKENI. The CDR3: CASSQDRAGNTIYF. The CDR3 nucleotides are TGTGCCAGCTCCCAGGACAGGGCTGGAAACACCATATATTTT.

J is TRBJ1-1 and V is TRBV4-2, with D possibly matching TRBD1 (5 bases). The CDR3 is 15 amino acids. Trimming took off 4 bases at V and 1 base at J, with 13 bases between the two ends. Germline lookup yields CDR1 LGHNA and CDR2 YNFKEQ. The CDR3: CASSPRDRKNTEAFF. The DNA of the CDR3 is TGTGCCAGCAGCCCTCGTGACAGAAAGAACACTGAAGCTTTCTTT.

V gene TRBV6-4 combines with J gene TRBJ2-1; TRBD2 matches 12 bases. The CDR3 totals 17 residues. V lost 4 bases, J lost 0 bases, and 4 bases stayed unmatched. The V gene's germline CDR1 is MRHNA and CDR2 SNTAGT. Here the CDR3 reads CASSASGRAGSYNEQFF. The CDR3 DNA reads as TGTGCCAGCAGTGCTAGCGGGAGGGCCGGCTCCTACAATGAGCAGTTCTTC.

The rearrangement joins TRBV30 to TRBJ2-5; 7 bases fit TRBD2. V gave up 0 bases and J gave up 4 bases; unmatched junction bases: 8. Germline-derived CDR1 and CDR2 are GTSNPN and SVGIG (reference sequence). CDR3 size: 15 residues. CDR3 residues: CAWSVKAGRLETQYF. The CDR3 nucleotides read TGTGCCTGGAGTGTTAAAGCGGGGAGGTTAGAGACCCAGTACTTC.

Here the CDR3 DNA reads TGCGCCAGCAGCCAATTGCAGGGTATAGCTGAAAAACTGTTTTTT. This encodes CASSQLQGIAEKLFF. The rearrangement links TRBV4-1 to TRBJ1-4; possible D gene TRBD1, 5 bases. Trimming stripped 2 bases from V and 7 bases from J, with 14 bases between. The CDR3 is 15 residues long. From germline, CDR1 is MGHRA and CDR2 YSYEKL.

This chain uses TRBV4-1 with TRBJ2-3; 7 positions match TRBD2. There are 16 residues in the CDR3. V shed 3 bases and J 4 bases; nucleotides not matched to a gene: 10. CDR1 is MGHRA and CDR2 is YSYEKL in the germline V gene. In DNA, the CDR3 is TGCGCCAGCAGCCATCCATTTCCGGCGGGAGCAGATACGCAGTATTTT. Translated: CASSHPFPAGADTQYF.

The chain combines TRBV25-1 with TRBJ2-5; weak D call: TRBD1 (5 bases). Germline CDR1 reads MGHDK; CDR2 reads SYGVNS. V lost 2 bases, J lost 5 bases, and 21 bases lay in between. This CDR3 region has 17 residues. The DNA of the CDR3 is TGTGCCAGCAGTGAAAGGCCGGAGAAAACCCACAGGGAGACCCAGTACTTC. It encodes CASSERPEKTHRETQYF. Together with reference TRBV25-1 and TRBJ2-5, the CDR3 gives the full variable domain: EADIYQTPRYLVIGTGKKITLECSQTMGHDKMYWYQQDPGMELHLIHYSYGVNSTEKGDLSSESTVSRIRTEHFPLTLESARPSHTSQYLCASSERPEKTHRETQYFGPGTRLLVL.

The chain recombines TRBV4-1 with TRBJ1-4, with 8 positions matching TRBD1. Germline assignment: CDR1 MGHRA and CDR2 YSYEKL. Losses at the gene ends were 4 bases for V and 7 bases for J; bases not matched to a gene: 14. This CDR3 contains 17 residues. The CDR3 nucleotides read TGCGCCAGCAGCCGGGAGAGGCAGGGGGCGCAGGGTGAAAAACTGTTTTTT. It encodes CASSRERQGAQGEKLFF.

The rearrangement joins TRBV28 to TRBJ1-3, with TRBD1 matching over 7 bases. The CDR3 consists of 16 residues. The germline V gene has CDR1 MDHEN and CDR2 SYDVKM. J lost 0 bases, V lost 5 bases, and 7 bases had no gene match. CDR3 coding DNA: TGTGCCAGCAGTCCCTTGGGACAGAACTCTGGAAACACCATATATTTT. It codes for CASSPLGQNSGNTIYF.

The V call is TRBV2, the J call TRBJ2-2, with unresolved D. V was pared by 5 bases and J by 1 base, with 11 bases between. Germline V gene lookup returns CDR1 SNHLY and CDR2 FYNNEI. The CDR3 has 15 residues. CDR3 nucleotide sequence: TGTGCCAGCAGTATAGCTTCTCAGAACACCGGGGAGCTGTTTTTT. This gives the protein CASSIASQNTGELFF.

The chain links TRBV6-6 to TRBJ1-5; weak D call: TRBD1 (5 bases). This CDR3 contains 13 residues. Germline V gene sequence: CDR1 MNHNY, CDR2 SVGAGI (reference sequence). Trimming stripped 2 bases from V and 7 bases from J, with 9 bases between. DNA for the CDR3: TGTGCCAGCAGTTACGACGGGGGGCAGCCCCAGCATTTT. Translation gives CASSYDGGQPQHF.

The rearrangement links TRBV6-6 to TRBJ1-6, with 8 bases matching TRBD1. Germline CDR1 MNHNY, CDR2 SVGAGI (reference sequence). The CDR3 has 15 residues. Trimming took 2 bases from V and 10 from J; bases not matched to a gene: 7. DNA for the CDR3: TGTGCCAGCAGTTACATTTCAGGGGGCGCCTCACCCCTCCACTTT. Its protein product is CASSYISGGASPLHF.

This clone was seen just once. The chain is built from TRBV18 and TRBJ2-5, with TRBD2 matching 11 bases. The trim removed 3 bases at V and 9 bases at J, leaving 12 bases unmatched. The V gene's germline CDR1 is KGHSH and CDR2 LQKENI. The CDR3 sequence is 16 residues long. CDR3 in DNA: TGTGCCAGCTCACCGGGACTAGCGGAATTCGCAACGGCCCAGTACTTC. Amino acid sequence: CASSPGLAEFATAQYF.

The genes are TRBV19 and TRBJ2-7; D perhaps matches TRBD2 (6 bases). Trimming cost V 5 bases and J 5 bases, with 31 bases left between them. The germline CDR1 and CDR2 sequences are LNHDA and SQIVND (reference sequence). The CDR3 runs to 19 residues. DNA of the CDR3: TGTGCCAGTAGTTTATTGTTTAGCGGAGGGCCTAGATCTCCCAACGAGCAGTACTTC. This encodes CASSLLFSGGPRSPNEQYF.